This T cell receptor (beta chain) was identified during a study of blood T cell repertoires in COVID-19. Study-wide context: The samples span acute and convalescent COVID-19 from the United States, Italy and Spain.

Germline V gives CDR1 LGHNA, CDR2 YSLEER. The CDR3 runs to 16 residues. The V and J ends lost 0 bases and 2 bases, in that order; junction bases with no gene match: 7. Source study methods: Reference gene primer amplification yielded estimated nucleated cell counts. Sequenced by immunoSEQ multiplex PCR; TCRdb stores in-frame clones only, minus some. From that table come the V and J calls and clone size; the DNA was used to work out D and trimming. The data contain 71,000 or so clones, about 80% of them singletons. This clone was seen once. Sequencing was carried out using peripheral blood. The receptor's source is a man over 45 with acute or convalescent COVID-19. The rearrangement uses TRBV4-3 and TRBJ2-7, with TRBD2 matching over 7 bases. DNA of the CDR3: TGCGCCAGCAGCCAAGATCACCGGGGACTAACCTACGAGCAGTACTTC. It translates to CASSQDHRGLTYEQYF.